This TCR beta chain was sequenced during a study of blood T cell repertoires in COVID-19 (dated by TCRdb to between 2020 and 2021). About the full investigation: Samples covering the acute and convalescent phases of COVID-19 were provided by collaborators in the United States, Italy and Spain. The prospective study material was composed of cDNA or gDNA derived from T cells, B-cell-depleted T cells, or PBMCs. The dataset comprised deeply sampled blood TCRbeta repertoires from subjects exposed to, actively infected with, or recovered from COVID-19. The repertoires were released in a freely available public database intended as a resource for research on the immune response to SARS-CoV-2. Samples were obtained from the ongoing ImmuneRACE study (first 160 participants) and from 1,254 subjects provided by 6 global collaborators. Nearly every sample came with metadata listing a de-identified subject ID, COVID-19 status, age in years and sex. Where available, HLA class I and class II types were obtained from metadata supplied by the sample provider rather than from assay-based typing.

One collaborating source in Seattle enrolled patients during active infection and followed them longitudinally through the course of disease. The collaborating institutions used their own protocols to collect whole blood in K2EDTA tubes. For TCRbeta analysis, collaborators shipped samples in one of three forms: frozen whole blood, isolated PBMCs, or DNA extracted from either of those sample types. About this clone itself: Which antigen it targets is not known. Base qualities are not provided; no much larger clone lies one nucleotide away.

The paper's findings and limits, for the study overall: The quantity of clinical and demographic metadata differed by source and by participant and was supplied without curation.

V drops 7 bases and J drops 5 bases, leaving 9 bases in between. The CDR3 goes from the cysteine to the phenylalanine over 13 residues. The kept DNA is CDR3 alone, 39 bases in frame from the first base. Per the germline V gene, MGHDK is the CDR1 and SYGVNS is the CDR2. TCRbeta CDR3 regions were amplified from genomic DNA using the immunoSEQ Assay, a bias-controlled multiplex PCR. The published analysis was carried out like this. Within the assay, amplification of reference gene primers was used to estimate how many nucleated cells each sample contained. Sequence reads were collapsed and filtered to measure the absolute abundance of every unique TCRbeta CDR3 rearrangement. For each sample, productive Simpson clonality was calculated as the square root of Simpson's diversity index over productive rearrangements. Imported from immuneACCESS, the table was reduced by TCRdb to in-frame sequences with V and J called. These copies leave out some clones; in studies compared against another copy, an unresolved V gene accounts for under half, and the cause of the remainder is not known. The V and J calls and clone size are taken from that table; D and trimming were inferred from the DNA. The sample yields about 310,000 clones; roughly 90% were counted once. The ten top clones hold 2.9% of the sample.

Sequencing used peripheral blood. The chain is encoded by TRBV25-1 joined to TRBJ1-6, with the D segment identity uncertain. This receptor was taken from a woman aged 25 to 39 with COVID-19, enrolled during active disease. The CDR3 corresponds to CASKGRDNSPLHF. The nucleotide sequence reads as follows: TGTGCCAGCAAAGGGAGGGATAATTCACCCCTCCACTTT.